The 20 T cell receptor beta chains below all came from one sample that was sequenced in a study of blood T cells in healthy people across ages. A J-beta primer mix and a sample-barcoded 5' primer were used in a second PCR of roughly 7 to 12 cycles. A single record per CDR3 protein comes from TCRdb applying MiXCR to the 5' RACE reads. Among fewer than 800,000 distinct CDR3 sequences listed, 32% were seen once. Material for sequencing was blood. The receptors were gathered from a woman aged 80 or over in good health.

Note on this clonotype: A much larger clone is a single base away; this may be a read error. CDR3 sequence reads: CSARNRRTEQYF. The CDR3 DNA follows: TGCAGTGCTAGAAATCGAAGGACCGAGCAGTACTTC. The chain recombines TRBV20-1 with TRBJ2-5; D call uncertain. The J call may be wrong; the DNA end is better matched by TRBJ2-7. This CDR3 is built from 12 residues. The V gene's germline CDR1 is DFQATT and CDR2 SNEGSKA (reference sequence).

This clonotype was detected ten times or more. The rearrangement uses TRBV7-2 and TRBJ2-7, with TRBD1 matching over 7 bases. V lost 3 bases and J lost 1; bases outside the gene matches: 6. The length of the CDR3 is 15 residues. In germline, CDR1 is SGHTA, CDR2 FQGNSA. The CDR3 DNA is TGTGCCAGCAGCTTGATGACAGGGAGTTCCTACGAGCAGTACTTC. It codes for CASSLMTGSSYEQYF.

The chain combines TRBV7-2 with TRBJ2-3; D might be TRBD2 (5 bases). CDR1 SGHTA and CDR2 FQGNSA come from the germline V gene. The CDR3 sequence is 14 residues long. Trimming removed 5 bases from V and 4 bases from J, with 13 bases in between. CDR3 region: CASSDGLLSDTQYF. CDR3 DNA sequence: TGTGCCAGCAGCGACGGACTCCTCTCAGATACGCAGTATTTT.

The table lists this clonotype with many counts. V usage is TRBV5-1 and J usage is TRBJ2-5, with TRBD1 identical over 7 bases. Looked up from germline, CDR1 is SGHRS and CDR2 is YFSETQ. The CDR3 has 15 amino acids. V shed 0 bases, J shed 5 bases, and the junction held 7 bases outside the gene matches. The CDR3: CASSLAIGGRETQYF. The CDR3 DNA reads as TGCGCCAGCAGCTTGGCCATAGGGGGCCGGGAGACCCAGTACTTC.

This clonotype was observed many times. V usage is TRBV28 and J usage is TRBJ2-4, with 7 positions matching TRBD2. Trimming removed 6 bases from V and 3 bases from J; junction bases left unmatched: 5. Germline CDR1 reads MDHEN; CDR2 reads SYDVKM. The CDR3 length is 14 residues. The CDR3 nucleotides read TGTGCCAGCAGGGGGAGGGTTGACAAAAACATTCAGTACTTC. It specifies CASRGRVDKNIQYF.

At least ten counts were recorded for this clonotype. The chain links TRBV20-1 to TRBJ2-3, with D tentatively TRBD2 (5 bases). The CDR3 contains 12 residues. The germline CDR1 and CDR2 sequences are DFQATT and SNEGSKA (reference sequence). The V end lost 1 base, the J end lost 5 bases, and 7 bases lay between the germline ends. In DNA, the CDR3 is TGCAGTGCTAGAGCCAGCGGAGATACGCAGTATTTT. Translating it yields CSARASGDTQYF.

This clonotype was observed at least ten times. The chain employs TRBV13 and TRBJ2-1; 8 bases match TRBD1. The length of the CDR3 is 15 residues. The V segment lost 5 bases and the J segment 5 bases; nucleotides outside the gene matches: 8. CDR1 and CDR2 (germline): PRHDT, FYEKMQ (reference sequence). CDR3 sequence: CASSTRTGSDNEQFF. The CDR3 DNA reads TGTGCCAGCAGCACCCGGACAGGGAGCGACAATGAGCAGTTCTTC. Full variable domain (rest looked up from reference TRBV13 and TRBJ2-1): AAGVIQSPRHLIKEKRETATLKCYPIPRHDTVYWYQQGPGQDPQFLISFYEKMQSDKGSIPDRFSAQQFSDYHSELNMSSLELGDSALYFCASSTRTGSDNEQFFGPGTRLTVL.

This clonotype was found many times. The gene calls are TRBV5-5 and TRBJ2-5; D is undetermined. Trimming left V 5 bases short and J 1 base short, with 15 bases between. Germline V CDR1 and CDR2: SGHKS, YYEKEE (reference sequence). This CDR3 has 15 amino acids. CDR3 DNA sequence: TGTGCCAGCAGTCGGGCGGCAAGGCTCCAAGAGACCCAGTACTTC. Its protein product is CASSRAARLQETQYF. Using reference TRBV5-5 and TRBJ2-5 for the parts outside the CDR3, the full variable domain is DAGVTQSPTHLIKTRGQQVTLRCSPISGHKSVSWYQQVLGQGPQFIFQYYEKEERGRGNFPDRFSARQFPNYSSELNVNALLLGDSALYLCASSRAARLQETQYFGPGTRLLVL.

The chain is built from TRBV12-3 or TRBV12-4 and TRBJ1-1; 10 bases match TRBD1. V shed 6 bases and J 0 bases; nucleotides not matched to a gene: 4. The CDR3 extends over 15 amino acids. CDR3 region: CASRRQGAMNTEAFF. The DNA for the CDR3 is TGTGCCAGCAGGCGACAGGGGGCCATGAACACTGAAGCTTTCTTT.

This chain links TRBV5-5 with TRBJ2-1, with 11 bases identical to TRBD1. The germline V gene encodes CDR1 SGHKS and CDR2 YYEKEE (reference sequence). J gave up 8 bases and V 6 bases, and 7 bases lay outside the gene matches. The CDR3 length is 14 residues. CDR3 in amino acids: CASTPGQGAYEQFF. Here the CDR3 DNA reads TGTGCCAGCACCCCCGGACAGGGGGCCTATGAGCAGTTCTTC.

This clonotype has ten or more counts. This chain joins TRBV7-2 and TRBJ1-2; D possibly corresponds to TRBD1 (5 bases). V was shortened by 1 base and J by 7 bases, with 10 bases between the two germline ends. This CDR3 has 13 amino acids. Germline CDR1 and CDR2: SGHTA and FQGNSA. CDR3 residues: CASSLGRDRGYTF. Here the CDR3 DNA reads TGTGCCAGCAGCTTAGGACGGGACCGTGGCTACACCTTC.

This clonotype was picked up many times. The chain uses TRBV6-1 and TRBJ2-5, with 8 nucleotides matching TRBD1. The CDR3 has 14 amino acids. Trimming took 4 bases from V and 3 from J; bases not matched to a gene: 4. CDR1 MNHNS and CDR2 SASEGT come from the germline V gene. As DNA, the CDR3 is TGTGCCAGCAGTGTTACAGGGGGGAAAGAGACCCAGTACTTC. It translates to CASSVTGGKETQYF.

This clonotype was recorded many times. The V gene is TRBV15, the J gene TRBJ1-2; no firm D call. The CDR3 is 16 amino acids. Germline V gives CDR1 LNHNV, CDR2 YYDKDF (reference sequence). Trimming shortened V by 1 base and J by 8 bases, and 20 bases separated the two germline ends. CDR3 region: CATSRVGLNKVGGYTF. CDR3 bases: TGTGCCACCAGCAGAGTTGGGCTTAACAAGGTCGGGGGCTACACCTTC.

A remark on this clonotype: A much larger clone differs from this one at a single base, so this may be a read error. The chain uses TRBV7-2 and TRBJ2-3, with a possible D match to TRBD1 (6 bases). The CDR3 is made up of 15 amino acids. From germline, CDR1 is SGHTA and CDR2 FQGNSA. The CDR3 region is CAGSLGGGPIDTQYF. CDR3 DNA: TGTGCCGGCAGCTTAGGTGGGGGCCCTATAGATACGCAGTATTTT.

In this sample, this clonotype turned up many times. This chain connects TRBV20-1 to TRBJ2-5, with D perhaps TRBD2 (6 bases). Germline V gene data show CDR1 as DFQATT and CDR2 as SNEGSKA (reference sequence). V lost 3 bases to trimming and J lost 1 base, with 15 bases between them. This CDR3 is built from 15 residues. CDR3: CSASPGLGFQETQYF. DNA of the CDR3: TGCAGTGCTAGTCCGGGACTGGGGTTCCAAGAGACCCAGTACTTC.

Regarding this clonotype: Given a much more abundant clone one base away, this may be a read error. This chain links TRBV6-2 or TRBV6-3 with TRBJ1-2; D perhaps matches TRBD1 (5 bases). The CDR3 contains 14 residues. Germline CDR1 MNHEY, CDR2 SVGEGT. The CDR3 DNA is TGTGCCAGCCTACAGACCGGGGGGATCTATAGCTACACCTTC. Protein product: CASLQTGGIYSYTF.

V is TRBV20-1 and J is TRBJ1-4; D uncertain. This CDR3 comprises 13 residues. The V and J ends lost 0 bases and 8 bases respectively, with 10 bases between them. Per germline, CDR1 DFQATT and CDR2 SNEGSKA (reference sequence). The CDR3 spells CSAREVAGEKLFF. The CDR3 nucleotides read TGCAGTGCTAGAGAGGTGGCGGGGGAAAAACTGTTTTTT.

This clonotype was seen only a few times. A much larger clone sits a single nucleotide away, making a read error possible. This sequence joins TRBV27 and TRBJ2-7, with 10 bases that match TRBD2. Trimming at V came to 4 bases and at J to 7 bases, leaving 13 bases not matched to a gene. The CDR3 consists of 16 residues. Germline V gene lookup returns CDR1 MNHEY and CDR2 SMNVEV (reference sequence). The CDR3 DNA follows: TGTGCCAGCAGTTCGTGGTCAGGACTAGCGGCTAATGAGCAGTACTTC. It translates to CASSSWSGLAANEQYF.

This clonotype was found many times. The rearrangement uses TRBV7-9 and TRBJ1-6, with 11 bases that match TRBD1. Germline V gives CDR1 SEHNR, CDR2 FQNEAQ (reference sequence). J gave up 5 bases and V 5 bases, and 5 bases lay outside the gene matches. The CDR3 extends over 16 amino acids. CDR3 nucleotides: TGTGCCAGCAGCGGGACAGGGGGGAACGATAATTCACCCCTCCACTTT. Translating gives CASSGTGGNDNSPLHF. Together with reference TRBV7-9 and TRBJ1-6, the CDR3 gives the full variable domain: DTGVSQNPRHKITKRGQNVTFRCDPISEHNRLYWYRQTLGQGPEFLTYFQNEAQLEKSRLLSDRFSAERPKGSFSTLEIQRTEQGDSAMYLCASSGTGGNDNSPLHFGNGTRLTVT.

V and J are TRBV25-1 and TRBJ2-7; 8 positions agree with TRBD1. The J call may be mistaken, given a closer DNA end match to TRBJ2-5. This CDR3 comprises 14 residues. The germline V gene encodes CDR1 MGHDK and CDR2 SYGVNS. For the CDR3, the DNA is TGTGCCAGCAGAACAGGACAGGGCGAAGAGACCCAGTACTTC. This sequence encodes CASRTGQGEETQYF.